Listed below are T cell receptor beta chains from one sample, sequenced in a study of early T cells in non-severe SARS-CoV-2 infection. TCRdb re-called the 5' RACE reads through MiXCR, storing one row per CDR3 protein. In the table there are 20,000 to 30,000 distinct CDR3 sequences, approximately 4% of which are singletons. The sequenced sample consisted of whole blood. Every receptor here comes from an adult who was a healthcare worker with PCR-confirmed SARS-CoV-2 infection or an uninfected control (not recorded which). Each CDR3 is given with its conserved first and last residue. A D gene is named only where the DNA matches it firmly. Part of the rows lack a size; the others show once, few, many or a class for expanded clones.

size: few; D: NA; V: TRBV10-3; J: TRBJ2-7; DNA: TGTGCCATCAGAACGGGACTCTCCGGGGGTGTCCACGAGCAGTACTTC; CDR3: CAIRTGLSGGVHEQYF
size: many; D: TRBD2; V: TRBV27; J: TRBJ2-7; DNA: TGTGCCAGCAGTTCCCCGACTAGCGGGATGGGTTACGAGCAGTACTTC; CDR3: CASSSPTSGMGYEQYF
size: medium-sized; D: TRBD2; V: TRBV7-9; J: TRBJ2-5; DNA: TGTGCCAGCTCCAGCGGGGGCAAAGAGACCCAGTACTTC; CDR3: CASSSGGKETQYF
size: many; D: NA; V: TRBV20-1; J: TRBJ1-4; DNA: TGCAGTGCTAGAGAGGGCGTAGAAAAACTGTTTTTT; CDR3: CSAREGVEKLFF
size: many; D: TRBD1; V: TRBV9; J: TRBJ2-7; DNA: TGTGCCAGCAGCCCCAGGGGGCATTTCGAGCAGTACTTC; CDR3: CASSPRGHFEQYF
size: many; D: TRBD1; V: TRBV7-6; J: TRBJ1-1; DNA: TGTGCCAGCAGCGTAAGTGGTAGGGGGCAGGCTCCTGAAGCTTTCTTT; CDR3: CASSVSGRGQAPEAFF
size: many; D: TRBD2; V: TRBV5-1; J: TRBJ2-1; DNA: TGCGCCAGCAGCTTTGCGGGAGTACTGTACAATGAGCAGTTCTTC; CDR3: CASSFAGVLYNEQFF
size: many; D: NA; V: TRBV28; J: TRBJ1-5; DNA: TGTGCCAGCACCGCAATGGGGGGCCGCAATCAGCCCCAGCATTTT; CDR3: CASTAMGGRNQPQHF
size: many; D: NA; V: TRBV7-8; J: TRBJ1-5; DNA: TGTGCCAGCAGCTTAGCCAGAGCCTACGGGGCGCAGGGCAATCAGCCCCAGCATTTT; CDR3: CASSLARAYGAQGNQPQHF
size: many; D: NA; V: TRBV7-8; J: TRBJ1-6; DNA: TGTGCCAGCAGCCCGGTCGGGGGGGGCGGTGGTGATTCACCCCTCCACTTT; CDR3: CASSPVGGGGGDSPLHF
size: many; D: TRBD1; V: TRBV7-6; J: TRBJ2-2; DNA: TGTGCCAGCAGCTTTTCCCCGGGACAGGGGGGTCACGCGAACACCGGGGAGCTGTTTTTT; CDR3: CASSFSPGQGGHANTGELFF
size: many; D: TRBD1; V: TRBV29-1; J: TRBJ2-7; DNA: TGCAGCGTTGCCCTGAGGGGGCTCAGATACGAGCAGTACTTC; CDR3: CSVALRGLRYEQYF
size: many; D: NA; V: TRBV6-6; J: TRBJ2-1; DNA: TGTGCCAGCAGTTTAGGGGGAAATGAGCAGTTCTTC; CDR3: CASSLGGNEQFF
size: NA; D: NA; V: TRBV5-5; J: TRBJ2-7; DNA: TGTGCCAGCAGCCTTGGAGGGTTGAGCTCCTACGAGCAGTACTTC; CDR3: CASSLGGLSSYEQYF
size: many; D: NA; V: TRBV6-2/TRBV6-3; J: TRBJ1-2; DNA: TGTGCCAGCAGCCGAACCCCGGAAGGGGACTACACCTTC; CDR3: CASSRTPEGDYTF
size: few; D: NA; V: TRBV7-9; J: TRBJ2-1; DNA: TGTGCCAGCAGCGTCAGACCTCAAAGCTCCTACAATGAGCAGTTCTTC; CDR3: CASSVRPQSSYNEQFF
size: few; D: NA; V: TRBV7-9; J: TRBJ2-2; DNA: TGTGCCAGCAGCGCTATGGGGACCGGGGAGCTGTTTTTT; CDR3: CASSAMGTGELFF
size: few; D: NA; V: TRBV5-1; J: TRBJ2-5; DNA: TGCGCCAGCAGCTTGGTTGTAGGCGAGACCCAGTACTTC; CDR3: CASSLVVGETQYF
size: many; D: TRBD2; V: TRBV24-1; J: TRBJ2-1; DNA: TGTGCCACCAGTCGCGGGGGCAATGAGCAGTTCTTC; CDR3: CATSRGGNEQFF
size: many; D: NA; V: TRBV9; J: TRBJ2-3; DNA: TGTGCCAGCACACCCGGTCCGGGACTGAACACAGATACGCAGTATTTT; CDR3: CASTPGPGLNTDTQYF
size: few; D: NA; V: TRBV7-9; J: TRBJ2-6; DNA: TGTGCCAGCAGCTCTCTGGGCTACTCTGGGGCCAACGTCCTGACTTTC; CDR3: CASSSLGYSGANVLTF
size: many; D: TRBD2; V: TRBV6-4; J: TRBJ2-1; DNA: TGTGCCAGCAGTGAGGGACTAGCGGGAGCAGGGAATGAGCAGTTCTTC; CDR3: CASSEGLAGAGNEQFF
size: few; D: NA; V: TRBV27; J: TRBJ2-5; DNA: TGTGCCAGCAGTTTAAGACAGGGAGGGGCCCAAGAGACCCAGTACTTC; CDR3: CASSLRQGGAQETQYF
size: few; D: TRBD1; V: TRBV6-5; J: TRBJ2-3; DNA: TGTGCCAGCAGCTCAGGTAGGGGGCTTGGGACAGATACGCAGTATTTT; CDR3: CASSSGRGLGTDTQYF
size: many; D: NA; V: TRBV20-1; J: TRBJ1-5; DNA: TGCAGTGCGAGACAGGCATATAGCAATCAGCCCCAGCATTTT; CDR3: CSARQAYSNQPQHF
size: NA; D: NA; V: TRBV27; J: TRBJ1-5; DNA: TGTGCCAGCAGTTTATCGGGGCAGGGTCAGTCCCAGCATTTT; CDR3: CASSLSGQGQSQHF
size: few; D: NA; V: TRBV2; J: TRBJ2-2; DNA: TGTGCCAGCGACACAGGGCCCGGGGAGCTGTTTTTT; CDR3: CASDTGPGELFF
size: many; D: TRBD1; V: TRBV7-9; J: TRBJ1-4; DNA: TGTGCCAGCAGCTTAGCGGACAGGGGGCGTCTTAATGAAAAACTGTTTTTT; CDR3: CASSLADRGRLNEKLFF
size: NA; D: TRBD2; V: TRBV20-1; J: TRBJ2-1; DNA: TGCAGTGCTAGAGGCCCTCGTGTAGCGGGAGATGAGCAGTTCTTC; CDR3: CSARGPRVAGDEQFF
size: many; D: TRBD1; V: TRBV20-1; J: TRBJ2-7; DNA: TGCAGTGCTAGGCAGCCGGGACAGGGGCGCTACGAGCAGTACTTC; CDR3: CSARQPGQGRYEQYF
size: NA; D: TRBD1; V: TRBV7-9; J: TRBJ2-5; DNA: TGTGCCAGCAGCTCCCAGGGGGCACGAGAGACCCAGTACTTC; CDR3: CASSSQGARETQYF
size: many; D: NA; V: TRBV18; J: TRBJ2-7; DNA: TGTGCCAGCTCACCACCGGAAAGGCAGTCCTACGAGCAGTACTTC; CDR3: CASSPPERQSYEQYF
size: medium-sized; D: TRBD2; V: TRBV27; J: TRBJ2-7; DNA: TGTGCCAGCAGTTTATATGCGGGAGGGCCCCGCGAGCAGTACTTC; CDR3: CASSLYAGGPREQYF
size: NA; D: NA; V: TRBV5-1; J: TRBJ1-5; DNA: TGCGCCAGCAGAAAGACAGAGGACGTCAGCCAGCCCCAGCATTTT; CDR3: CASRKTEDVSQPQHF
size: many; D: TRBD1; V: TRBV5-1; J: TRBJ1-4; DNA: TGCGCCAGCGGCTTGACAGGGACTAATGAAAAACTGTTTTTT; CDR3: CASGLTGTNEKLFF
size: few; D: NA; V: TRBV7-9; J: TRBJ1-3; DNA: TGTGCCAGCAGTCTTGGCGGTTCCACTGGAAACACCATATATTTT; CDR3: CASSLGGSTGNTIYF
size: many; D: NA; V: TRBV20-1; J: TRBJ2-3; DNA: TGCAGTGCTAGAGGAATGGCAGGGGTTAGTTCAGATACGCAGTATTTT; CDR3: CSARGMAGVSSDTQYF
size: many; D: NA; V: TRBV29-1; J: TRBJ2-1; DNA: TGCAGCGTTGAAAGAGGTCCCCCCTACAATGAGCAGTTCTTC; CDR3: CSVERGPPYNEQFF
size: many; D: TRBD2; V: TRBV10-3; J: TRBJ2-1; DNA: TGTGCCATCAGGACTAGCGGGTTGGATGAGCAGTTCTTC; CDR3: CAIRTSGLDEQFF
size: many; D: TRBD1; V: TRBV2; J: TRBJ2-7; DNA: TGTGCCAGCAGTGTAGACAGGGTCGGAGAGCAGTACTTC; CDR3: CASSVDRVGEQYF
size: few; D: NA; V: TRBV20-1; J: TRBJ1-4; DNA: TGCAGTGCCACTCCCGGGACAATTGAAAAACTGTTTTTT; CDR3: CSATPGTIEKLFF
size: many; D: NA; V: TRBV7-2; J: TRBJ2-4; DNA: TGTGCCAGCAGCCGACGGTACATTCAGTACTTC; CDR3: CASSRRYIQYF
size: few; D: TRBD2; V: TRBV19; J: TRBJ2-5; DNA: TGTGCCAGTAGTATCCTCCTAGCGGGAGGCCAAGAGACCCAGTACTTC; CDR3: CASSILLAGGQETQYF
size: many; D: NA; V: TRBV28; J: TRBJ2-7; DNA: TGTGCCAGCAGTTTTACCCGATACGAGCAGTACTTC; CDR3: CASSFTRYEQYF
size: many; D: NA; V: TRBV6-1; J: TRBJ2-7; DNA: TGTGCCAGCACCTCTCATTTGGGCCAAATTACGGGGGAGCAGTACTTC; CDR3: CASTSHLGQITGEQYF
size: many; D: TRBD1; V: TRBV13; J: TRBJ2-1; DNA: TGTGCCAGCTTGAATTGGGGACAGGGGGATGACAATGAGCAGTTCTTC; CDR3: CASLNWGQGDDNEQFF
size: NA; D: TRBD2; V: TRBV7-6; J: TRBJ2-7; DNA: TGTGCCAGCAGCTCGACTAGCGGCTACGAGCAGTACTTC; CDR3: CASSSTSGYEQYF
size: many; D: NA; V: TRBV20-1; J: TRBJ1-6; DNA: TGCAGTGCTAGTCAGCCCAGCTCCTATAATTCACCCCTCCACTTT; CDR3: CSASQPSSYNSPLHF
size: many; D: TRBD2; V: TRBV19; J: TRBJ2-1; DNA: TGTGCCAGTAGTACTGGACTAGCGGTGTGGGATGAGCAGTTCTTC; CDR3: CASSTGLAVWDEQFF
size: NA; D: TRBD1; V: TRBV25-1; J: TRBJ2-7; DNA: TGTGCCAGCAGTGAATCCGGGACAGGCTACGAGCAGTACTTC; CDR3: CASSESGTGYEQYF
size: many; D: TRBD2; V: TRBV7-9; J: TRBJ2-5; DNA: TGTGCCGGAAAACCACTAGCGGGAGCACGAGAGACCCAGTACTTC; CDR3: CAGKPLAGARETQYF
size: many; D: NA; V: TRBV24-1; J: TRBJ1-6; DNA: TGTGCCACCTCGCGAGGCGCGAATAATTCACCCCTCCACTTT; CDR3: CATSRGANNSPLHF